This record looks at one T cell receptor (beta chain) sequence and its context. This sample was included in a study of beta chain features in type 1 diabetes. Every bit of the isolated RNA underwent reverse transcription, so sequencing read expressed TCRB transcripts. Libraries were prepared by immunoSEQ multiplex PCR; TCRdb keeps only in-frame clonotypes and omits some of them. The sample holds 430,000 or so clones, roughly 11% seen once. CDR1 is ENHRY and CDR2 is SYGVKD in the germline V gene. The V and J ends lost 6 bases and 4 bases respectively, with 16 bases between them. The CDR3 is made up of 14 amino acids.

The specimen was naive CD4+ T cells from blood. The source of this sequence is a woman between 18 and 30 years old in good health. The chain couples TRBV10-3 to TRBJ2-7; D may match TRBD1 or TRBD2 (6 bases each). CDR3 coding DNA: TGTGCCATCAGATCCGGGGGACATCTTTACGAGCAGTACTTC. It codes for CAIRSGGHLYEQYF.